This TCR beta chain was sequenced for a study of patients and donors after allogeneic stem cell transplantation. This CDR3 region has 16 residues. V trimming: 6 bases; J trimming: 1 base; junction bases outside the gene matches: 10. Looked up from germline, CDR1 is SEHNR and CDR2 is FQNEAQ (reference sequence). TCRdb re-derived calls from the RT-PCR reads in MiXCR, one entry per CDR3 protein. The table includes 920,000 or so distinct CDR3 sequences, under 20% detected once. The clonotype originates from a human donor who was either an allogeneic HSCT recipient or a stem cell or donor lymphocyte infusion donor (not recorded which). It is not recorded whose cells these are; they may come from a transplant donor. J is TRBJ2-3 and V is TRBV7-9, with TRBD2 matching over 7 bases. Specimen: blood, either unsorted or a sorted T cell fraction (not recorded which). CDR3 in DNA: TGTGCCAGCAGACTAATCCGGCTAGCGGGCACAGATACGCAGTATTTT. Translated, it gives CASRLIRLAGTDTQYF.